Presented here are 9 T cell receptor beta chains from one specimen sequenced in a study of T-cell memory formation after mild COVID-19 (dated by TCRdb to about 2021). Library method: 5' RACE. TCRdb lists the instrument as Illumina NovaSeq 6000. The public sequencing data were trimmed at Q25 with fastp and processed into clonotypes with MiXCR by TCRdb, which kept only in-frame beta chains. Rows matching on CDR3 protein sequence are summarized as one entry with the most common DNA and genes. The sample table shows 120,000 to 150,000 distinct CDR3 sequences, and 11% to 15% are seen once. The ten most abundant clones make up about 30% of the sample. Sequenced input: PBMCs or a T cell subset sorted from them (not recorded which). The receptor set was obtained from an adult woman who had mild COVID-19 (a few samples of this study predate the infection). The sample titles of this study are shuffled in the database, so cell type and time point are left out; the donor was told from shared clones.

The V and J genes are TRBV6-5 and TRBJ1-3; no clear D. Germline assignment: CDR1 MNHEY and CDR2 SVGAGI. V was shortened by 4 bases and J by 7 bases, with 17 bases between the two germline ends. There are 15 residues in the CDR3. The CDR3 sequence is CASSSPPPGRNTIYF. The CDR3 DNA is TGTGCCAGCAGTTCTCCCCCGCCAGGTCGGAACACCATATATTTT.

This clonotype has only a few counts. The chain carries TRBV7-9 and TRBJ2-2; D unclear. Germline values: CDR1 SEHNR, CDR2 FQNEAQ (reference sequence). The V and J ends lost 5 bases and 5 bases respectively, with 6 bases between them. The CDR3 loop spans 12 amino acids. CDR3 DNA: TGTGCCAGCAGCCCGTCTACCGGGGAGCTGTTTTTT. Translated, it gives CASSPSTGELFF.

CDR3 residues: CAWSGLGTAYGYTF. In nucleotides, the CDR3 is TGTGCCTGGAGTGGGCTGGGGACAGCCTATGGCTACACCTTC. The V call is TRBV30, the J call TRBJ1-2; 7 bases map to TRBD1. This CDR3 is built from 14 residues. CDR1 GTSNPN and CDR2 SVGIG come from the germline V gene (reference sequence). The J segment lost 4 bases and the V segment lost 1 base, leaving 6 bases of the junction unmatched.

This clonotype was seen repeatedly, ten times or more. The chain carries TRBV5-1 and TRBJ2-7; the match to TRBD1 covers 9 bases. The ends lost 4 bases at V and 5 bases at J; junction bases unmatched: 10. The CDR3 has 15 residues. The germline V gene has CDR1 SGHRS and CDR2 YFSETQ. CDR3 amino acids: CASSVWTGVIDEQYF. Here the CDR3 DNA reads TGCGCCAGCAGCGTCTGGACAGGGGTTATCGACGAGCAGTACTTC.

V is TRBV11-1 and J is TRBJ2-1; 9 bases are a match to TRBD2. This CDR3 has 17 residues. Germline V lookup: CDR1 SGHAT, CDR2 FQDESV (reference sequence). V was clipped by 3 bases and J by 13 bases; unmatched bases: 19. CDR3 protein: CASSLTSASGDGMSQFF. CDR3 nucleotide sequence: TGTGCCAGCAGCTTGACCTCGGCTAGCGGGGACGGAATGAGCCAGTTCTTC.

This clonotype was detected only once. This rearrangement joins TRBV6-1 to TRBJ2-7; 7 bases fit TRBD1. Germline V gene lookup returns CDR1 MNHNS and CDR2 SASEGT. The V and J ends lost 8 bases and 2 bases, in that order; junction bases with no gene match: 3. CDR3 length: 12 residues. CDR3 coding DNA: TGTGCCAGCTTGGGACAGACCTACGAGCAGTACTTC. It is translated as CASLGQTYEQYF.

This clonotype was counted only a few times. This sequence joins TRBV20-1 and TRBJ2-3, with D tentatively TRBD1 (6 bases). CDR3 length: 13 amino acids. From germline, CDR1 is DFQATT and CDR2 SNEGSKA (reference sequence). V lost 2 bases and J lost 5, with 11 bases in between. The CDR3 protein is CSARMGAGDTQYF. CDR3 nucleotide sequence: TGCAGTGCTAGAATGGGGGCAGGAGATACGCAGTATTTT.

The chain recombines TRBV6-5 with TRBJ2-7; D is possibly TRBD2 (5 bases). Trimming removed 0 bases at V and 2 bases at J, with 11 bases between. CDR1 is MNHEY and CDR2 is SVGAGI in the germline V gene. The CDR3 is 15 amino acids. In DNA form, the CDR3 reads TGTGCCAGCAGTTACTCGAGGACTGCCCCCTACGAGCAGTACTTC. Its translation is CASSYSRTAPYEQYF.

This clonotype was seen more than once but under ten times. The rearrangement joins TRBV10-3 to TRBJ2-1, with a weak D call TRBD1 (6 bases). Between the trimmed V and J ends, which lost 3 bases and 9 bases, there was a span of 9 bases. CDR3 length: 12 residues. Germline assignment: CDR1 ENHRY and CDR2 SYGVKD. The CDR3 spells CAISDGTLEQFF. In DNA, the CDR3 is TGTGCCATCAGTGACGGGACACTTGAGCAGTTCTTC.